This T cell receptor (beta chain) derives from a study of CD8+ T cells in alopecia areata. This clone was recorded once. The antigen remains unidentified. The CDR3 covers 15 residues. Per the germline V gene, CDR1 is SGHRS and CDR2 is YFSETQ. With 0 bases removed from V and 2 bases from J, the gap between germline ends came to 8 bases. Treatment defined: oral pan-JAK inhibitor, 5-10 mg twice daily. General study results and limits: Especially in alopecia totalis/universalis, lesional scalp showed greater clonality than normal scalp did. Under tofacitinib, fewer expanded CD8+ clones appeared among the top 100 scalp clones.

The authors extracted RNA and reverse transcribed it into cDNA as the sequencing template. Clones were read by immunoSEQ multiplex PCR, and TCRdb kept only the in-frame ones, dropping some. This sample has 150,000 to 200,000 clones; roughly 50% occur once, and the top ten carry 5.5% to 6%. This clonotype was obtained from a human donor with alopecia areata. The rearrangement uses TRBV5-1 and TRBJ2-2; no definite D call. The material was CD4+ T cells sorted from blood, obtained at week 24, from a patient treated with tofacitinib. The CDR3 loop is CASSLEVPNTGELFF. Written as DNA, the CDR3 is TGCGCCAGCAGCTTGGAGGTCCCCAACACCGGGGAGCTGTTTTTT.